The rows below give T cell receptor beta chains drawn from one sample of a study of early stage breast cancer tumors. Only in-frame clones appear in the TCRdb table, and some are missing; sequencing was by immunoSEQ multiplex PCR. The sample comprises about 69,000 clones, approximately 80% of which are singletons, and roughly 4.7% rests with the top ten. Sequenced sample: blood. Receptor source: a person aged 40-50 years with breast cancer. Both conserved end residues are part of each CDR3. D genes are given only for firm matches. A row's size may be missing; if present it is once, few, many or a size class.

j_call clone_size v_call d_call cdr3_aa cdr3_nt
TRBJ2-1 . TRBV25-1 . CASPSRDPVDNEQFF TGTGCCAGCCCCTCCCGGGACCCGGTTGACAATGAGCAGTTCTTC
TRBJ2-7 . TRBV2 TRBD2 CASSNSGSRPYEQYF TGTGCCAGCAGTAATAGCGGGAGCAGGCCCTACGAGCAGTACTTC
TRBJ2-7 . TRBV30 . CAWSYTGWDEQYF TGTGCCTGGAGCTACACAGGGTGGGACGAGCAGTACTTC
TRBJ2-3 . TRBV4-1 . CASSPTNLLTDTQYF TGCGCCAGCAGCCCAACAAACCTACTCACAGATACGCAGTATTTT
TRBJ1-5 . TRBV19 TRBD1 CASRETGTNQPQHF TGTGCCAGTAGAGAGACAGGGACCAATCAGCCCCAGCATTTT
TRBJ2-7 . TRBV6-1 . CASSARNYEQYF TGTGCCAGCAGTGCCCGGAACTACGAGCAGTACTTC
TRBJ1-5 . TRBV19 . CASSGTGRVSNQPQHF TGTGCCAGTAGTGGAACGGGACGGGTTAGCAATCAGCCCCAGCATTTT
TRBJ2-3 . TRBV7-6 TRBD2 CASSPRLAQSTDTQYF TGTGCCAGCAGCCCAAGACTAGCGCAAAGCACAGATACGCAGTATTTT
TRBJ1-5 . TRBV23-1 . CASSQIPRLGTTSNQPQHF TGCGCCAGCAGTCAAATCCCCCGTTTGGGCACGACTAGCAATCAGCCCCAGCATTTT
TRBJ2-1 . TRBV19 . CASSILRRAHNEQFF TGTGCCAGTAGTATCCTGCGGAGAGCCCACAATGAGCAGTTCTTC
TRBJ1-4 . TRBV19 . CASRELGNEKLFF TGTGCCAGTAGGGAGCTAGGGAATGAAAAACTGTTTTTT
TRBJ2-5 . TRBV7-6 . CASSHNGYRDFGETQYF TGTGCCAGCAGCCATAACGGGTACAGGGATTTTGGAGAGACCCAGTACTTC
TRBJ2-7 . TRBV5-6 TRBD2 CASSALSGSNNEQYF TGTGCCAGCAGCGCCCTTAGCGGGAGCAACAACGAGCAGTACTTC
TRBJ2-3 . TRBV11-2 . CASSFGPLGADTQYF TGTGCCAGCAGCTTTGGGCCGCTTGGGGCAGATACGCAGTATTTT
TRBJ2-6 . TRBV27 . CASSRQWGSGANVLTF TGTGCCAGCAGTCGACAGTGGGGCTCTGGGGCCAACGTCCTGACTTTC
TRBJ1-1 . TRBV4-1 . CASSQDLDTEAFF TGCGCCAGCAGCCAAGATCTGGACACTGAAGCTTTCTTT
TRBJ2-3 medium-sized TRBV2 . CASSSGTDTQYF TGTGCCAGCAGTTCCGGGACAGATACGCAGTATTTT
TRBJ2-6 . TRBV5-5 TRBD1 CASRYPGTGRSGANVLTF TGTGCCAGCAGATATCCCGGGACAGGGAGGTCTGGGGCCAACGTCCTGACTTTC
TRBJ1-5 . TRBV19 TRBD1 CASSKGQGNNQPQHF TGTGCCAGTAGCAAGGGACAGGGCAACAATCAGCCCCAGCATTTT
TRBJ2-5 . TRBV19 TRBD2 CASSIIAGDSETQYF TGTGCCAGTAGTATAATTGCGGGAGATAGTGAGACCCAGTACTTC
TRBJ2-3 . TRBV5-4 TRBD2 CASSLAASGRSDTQYF TGTGCCAGCAGCTTGGCGGCTAGCGGGAGATCAGATACGCAGTATTTT
TRBJ1-3 . TRBV7-9 TRBD1 CASSFQGTAQGNTIYF TGTGCCAGCAGCTTTCAGGGGACAGCGCAGGGAAACACCATATATTTT
TRBJ2-2 . TRBV4-1 . CASSQVSTPGGELFF TGCGCCAGCAGCCAAGTATCGACCCCAGGCGGGGAGCTGTTTTTT
TRBJ2-6 . TRBV5-5 . CASSTDRSGANVLTF TGTGCCAGCAGCACGGATCGCTCTGGGGCCAACGTCCTGACTTTC
TRBJ2-1 . TRBV2 . CASVGGFGEQFF TGTGCCAGCGTCGGAGGGTTTGGTGAGCAGTTCTTC
TRBJ1-1 . TRBV7-3 . CASRADPNTEAFF TGTGCCAGCAGAGCGGACCCGAACACTGAAGCTTTCTTT
TRBJ1-5 . TRBV7-2 . CASSLEGLGRRNQPQHF TGTGCCAGCAGCTTAGAGGGGTTGGGAAGGCGCAATCAGCCCCAGCATTTT
TRBJ2-7 . TRBV5-8 . CASSMDRYYEQYF TGTGCCAGCAGCATGGACCGATACTACGAGCAGTACTTC
TRBJ2-2 . TRBV23-1 . CASSPEAAAGELFF TGCGCCAGCAGTCCTGAGGCGGCCGCCGGGGAGCTGTTTTTT
TRBJ1-1 . TRBV2 TRBD1 CASSEQGGRTEAFF TGTGCCAGCAGTGAACAGGGGGGACGAACTGAAGCTTTCTTT
TRBJ2-7 . TRBV11-2 TRBD2 CASSTTTSNEQYF TGTGCCAGCAGCACCACGACTAGCAACGAGCAGTACTTC
TRBJ1-2 . TRBV7-9 TRBD1 CASSQGAQEGYTF TGTGCCAGTTCGCAGGGGGCCCAGGAGGGCTACACCTTC
TRBJ2-5 . TRBV6-5 TRBD2 CASSYAGGETQYF TGTGCCAGCAGTTACGCGGGAGGAGAGACCCAGTACTTC
TRBJ1-2 . TRBV5-1 . CASSYQGLVEDYGYTF TGCGCCAGCAGCTATCAGGGGCTGGTGGAAGACTATGGCTACACCTTC
TRBJ1-4 . TRBV18 TRBD1 CASSTSGTGPNEKLFF TGTGCCAGCTCAACATCCGGGACAGGTCCTAATGAAAAACTGTTTTTT
TRBJ2-7 . TRBV28 TRBD1 CASSSRDRSYEQYF TGTGCCAGCAGTTCCCGGGACAGGTCCTACGAGCAGTACTTC
TRBJ2-2 . TRBV5-6 . CASSLSLGGTGELFF TGTGCCAGCAGCTTGAGCCTCGGTGGCACCGGGGAGCTGTTTTTT
TRBJ2-5 once TRBV9 . CASSVGTLPRETQYF TGTGCCAGCAGCGTAGGGACATTGCCCCGAGAGACCCAGTACTTC
TRBJ2-7 . TRBV2 TRBD2 CASTRGESHEQYF TGTGCCAGCACCCGGGGGGAGTCCCACGAGCAGTACTTC
TRBJ1-2 . TRBV30 . CAWIRTDNYGYTF TGTGCCTGGATAAGGACAGACAACTATGGCTACACCTTC
TRBJ2-2 . TRBV28 TRBD1 CASSSPGTDTGELFF TGTGCCAGCAGTAGCCCCGGGACAGACACCGGGGAGCTGTTTTTT
TRBJ2-3 . TRBV7-6 TRBD1 CASSLEWTGGTDTQYF TGTGCCAGCAGCTTAGAGTGGACAGGGGGCACAGATACGCAGTATTTT
TRBJ2-3 . TRBV30 . CAWSGLDFTDTQYF TGTGCCTGGAGTGGACTAGATTTCACAGATACGCAGTATTTT